The 15 T cell receptor beta chains below were found in one sample sequenced in a study of OX40 agonist ivuxolimab in advanced cancers. Generated by immunoSEQ multiplex PCR, the TCRdb table keeps only in-frame clones and is missing some. Seen here are 72,000 or so clones, approximately 80% observed once, and the top ten hold 1% to 1.5%. Material: CD4+ or CD8+ T cells sorted from blood, obtained in a trial of the OX40 agonist ivuxolimab. The source of these receptors is an adult with an advanced solid tumor such as melanoma, head and neck, liver or kidney cancer.

The chain uses TRBV6-5 and TRBJ1-4; D not resolved. The CDR3 consists of 13 residues. Per the germline V gene, CDR1 is MNHEY and CDR2 is SVGAGI. V was clipped by 2 bases and J by 6 bases, with 7 bases between them. This CDR3 is CASSYPLYEKLFF. CDR3 DNA: TGTGCCAGCAGTTACCCTCTATATGAAAAACTGTTTTTT.

V is TRBV11-2 and J is TRBJ1-4; 7 bases line up with TRBD1. The trim removed 4 bases at V and 2 bases at J, leaving 1 base unmatched. Germline V lookup: CDR1 SGHAT, CDR2 FQNNGV. The CDR3 consists of 14 residues. The CDR3 nucleotides read TGTGCCAGCAGCTCACAGGGGACTAATGAAAAACTGTTTTTT. This gives the protein CASSSQGTNEKLFF. Supplemented by reference TRBV11-2 and TRBJ1-4, the full variable domain reads EAGVAQSPRYKIIEKRQSVAFWCNPISGHATLYWYQQILGQGPKLLIQFQNNGVVDDSQLPKDRFSAERLKGVDSTLKIQPAKLEDSAVYLCASSSQGTNEKLFFGSGTQLSVL.

This chain links TRBV5-6 with TRBJ2-6; 8 bases map to TRBD1. Germline CDR1 reads SGHDT; CDR2 reads YYEEEE. The CDR3 loop spans 15 amino acids. With 5 bases clipped from V and 7 bases from J, the junction kept 8 bases outside the gene matches. The CDR3, as DNA: TGTGCCAGCAGTAAACGACAGGGGTCAGCCAACGTCCTGACTTTC. The encoded protein is CASSKRQGSANVLTF. Combining the CDR3 with reference TRBV5-6 and TRBJ2-6 gives the whole variable domain DAGVTQSPTHLIKTRGQQVTLRCSPKSGHDTVSWYQQALGQGPQFIFQYYEEEERQRGNFPDRFSGHQFPNYSSELNVNALLLGDSALYLCASSKRQGSANVLTFGAGSRLTVL.

The genes are TRBV2 and TRBJ1-5; no definite D call. The CDR3 has 13 residues. Trimming took off 5 bases at V and 7 bases at J, with 12 bases between the two ends. CDR1 is SNHLY and CDR2 is FYNNEI in the germline V gene. The CDR3 protein is CASSPDGGQPQHF. DNA of the CDR3: TGTGCCAGCAGTCCTGACGGCGGCCAGCCCCAGCATTTT.

The genes are TRBV6-6 and TRBJ2-7, with D possibly TRBD1 on 6 matching bases. Germline V gene data show CDR1 as MNHNY and CDR2 as SVGAGI (reference sequence). Trimming removed 8 bases from V and 5 bases from J, with 16 bases in between. This CDR3 has 13 amino acids. In DNA form, the CDR3 reads TGTGCCAGCCTCGGCACAGGGACAAACGAGCAGTACTTC. Protein product: CASLGTGTNEQYF.

This clone showed up just once. The chain employs TRBV25-1 and TRBJ1-2; D is perhaps TRBD1 (5 bases). The CDR3 runs 13 residues. V gave up 5 bases and J gave up 3 bases, with 10 bases separating them. Germline CDR1 reads MGHDK; CDR2 reads SYGVNS. The CDR3 bases are TGTGCCAGCAGTTCCGGGGGGTACTATGGCTACACCTTC. Protein product: CASSSGGYYGYTF.

The chain carries TRBV6-5 and TRBJ2-2; perhaps TRBD1 as D (5 bases). This CDR3 region has 13 residues. CDR1 MNHEY and CDR2 SVGAGI come from the germline V gene. The V end was cut by 9 bases, the J end by 1 base, with 9 bases between. In DNA, the CDR3 is TGTGCCAGTAGGGGTTTGAACACCGGGGAGCTGTTTTTT. This encodes CASRGLNTGELFF.

This chain uses TRBV29-1 with TRBJ1-1; TRBD1 might be the D (6 bases). The CDR3 consists of 14 residues. Germline lookup yields CDR1 SQVTM and CDR2 ANQGSEA. Trimming left V 4 bases short and J 4 bases short, with 16 bases between. The CDR3 is CSVVSSGAVTEAFF. The CDR3 DNA reads TGCAGCGTTGTCTCTTCGGGGGCCGTCACTGAAGCTTTCTTT. The full variable domain, in which reference TRBV29-1 and TRBJ1-1 provide the parts outside the CDR3, is SAVISQKPSRDICQRGTSLTIQCQVDSQVTMMFWYRQQPGQSLTLIATANQGSEATYESGFVIDKFPISRPNLTFSTLTVSNMSPEDSSIYLCSVVSSGAVTEAFFGQGTRLTVV.

The chain couples TRBV2 to TRBJ1-1; D not resolved. V was pared by 5 bases and J by 6 bases, with 16 bases between. Germline V gives CDR1 SNHLY, CDR2 FYNNEI. The CDR3 contains 14 residues. The CDR3 region is CASSPSGVGSEAFF. DNA of the CDR3: TGTGCCAGCAGTCCCAGTGGGGTAGGCTCTGAAGCTTTCTTT. The whole variable domain, remainder taken from reference TRBV2 and TRBJ1-1, is EPEVTQTPSHQVTQMGQEVILRCVPISNHLYFYWYRQILGQKVEFLVSFYNNEISEKSEIFDDQFSVERPDGSNFTLKIRSTKLEDSAMYFCASSPSGVGSEAFFGQGTRLTVV.

The J gene is TRBJ1-1, the V gene TRBV5-1, with 7 bases lining up with TRBD1. Germline V gene data show CDR1 as SGHRS and CDR2 as YFSETQ. CDR3 length equals 17 residues. V lost 2 bases to trimming and J lost 1 base; unmatched junction nucleotides: 11. The DNA of the CDR3 is TGCGCCAGCAGCTTTGAAGGGTTGGACAGGACGAACACTGAAGCTTTCTTT. Its protein product is CASSFEGLDRTNTEAFF.

The chain carries TRBV6-1 and TRBJ2-3; 9 bases agree with TRBD1. Germline trimming cut 5 bases from V and 6 bases from J; bases unmatched to any gene: 9. CDR3 length: 15 residues. CDR1 MNHNS and CDR2 SASEGT come from the germline V gene. The CDR3 spells CASSSGQGTSDTQYF. CDR3 DNA sequence: TGTGCCAGCAGTAGTGGACAGGGGACATCTGATACGCAGTATTTT.

V usage is TRBV19 and J usage is TRBJ1-2, with D possibly being TRBD1 (5 bases). V gave up 0 bases and J gave up 7 bases, with 15 bases separating them. The CDR3 totals 15 residues. CDR1 is LNHDA and CDR2 is SQIVND in the germline V gene (reference sequence). CDR3 residues: CASSIEGQAARGYTF. CDR3 DNA: TGTGCCAGTAGTATAGAGGGGCAGGCGGCGCGTGGCTACACCTTC.

There are a few counts of this clone. The chain couples TRBV7-8 to TRBJ1-6; maybe TRBD1 (5 bases). CDR3 length: 13 amino acids. V lost 6 bases to trimming and J lost 8 bases, with 11 bases between them. Germline V gives CDR1 SGHVS, CDR2 FQNEAQ. The CDR3 sequence is CASSQGSDSPLHF. For the CDR3, the DNA is TGTGCCAGCAGTCAGGGCAGCGATTCACCCCTCCACTTT. Full variable domain (missing parts from reference TRBV7-8 and TRBJ1-6): GAGVSQSPRYKVAKRGQDVALRCDPISGHVSLFWYQQALGQGPEFLTYFQNEAQLDKSGLPSDRFFAERPEGSVSTLKIQRTQQEDSAVYLCASSQGSDSPLHFGNGTRLTVT.

The chain carries TRBV19 and TRBJ1-4, with D unclear. There are 13 residues in the CDR3. Trimming shortened V by 0 bases and J by 8 bases, and 7 bases separated the two germline ends. Germline V lookup: CDR1 LNHDA, CDR2 SQIVND (reference sequence). CDR3 coding DNA: TGTGCCAGTAGTATAGAAGATTCCGAAAAACTGTTTTTT. Translating it yields CASSIEDSEKLFF.

This clone was recorded only once. The gene calls are TRBV10-3 and TRBJ1-2, with D tentatively TRBD1 (5 bases). CDR1 and CDR2 (germline): ENHRY, SYGVKD. The CDR3 extends over 12 amino acids. The V gene lost 8 bases and the J gene lost 5 bases, with 12 bases spanning the gap. The CDR3, as DNA: TGTGCCATCGGGAGGACAAAGTATGGCTACACCTTC. Translated, it gives CAIGRTKYGYTF.